These 26 T cell receptor beta chains share one sample of origin, sequenced in a study of cytomegalovirus exposure and HLA in healthy donors. The primer mix had 60 Vbeta and 13 Jbeta primers. Some clones are missing from TCRdb's copy, which holds only in-frame ones; the method was immunoSEQ multiplex PCR. This table has around 140,000 clones, 70% to 85% appearing once. The sequenced sample consisted of PBMCs. Receptors were obtained from a male donor in good health and CMV-seronegative.

This clone was seen more than once but under ten times. J is TRBJ2-1 and V is TRBV5-6; 10 nucleotides agree with TRBD2. The J segment lost 7 bases and the V segment lost 1 base, leaving 5 bases of the junction unmatched. This CDR3 comprises 15 residues. Per germline, CDR1 SGHDT and CDR2 YYEEEE. The CDR3: CASSLSLAGSNEQFF. CDR3 sequence (DNA): TGTGCCAGCAGCTTGTCACTAGCGGGATCGAATGAGCAGTTCTTC.

This chain links TRBV4-1 with TRBJ1-4; D unresolved. Germline CDR1 is MGHRA and CDR2 is YSYEKL. Trimming removed 1 base from V and 0 bases from J, with 9 bases in between. The length of the CDR3 is 16 residues. This CDR3 reads CASSQAPTTTNEKLFF. For the CDR3, the DNA is TGCGCCAGCAGCCAAGCACCGACAACAACTAATGAAAAACTGTTTTTT.

The V and J genes are TRBV28 and TRBJ2-5; TRBD2 matches 8 bases. The CDR3 covers 15 residues. Germline loops: CDR1 MDHEN, CDR2 SYDVKM. With V trimmed by 5 bases and J by 5 bases, 10 bases remained unmatched. DNA for the CDR3: TGTGCCAGCAGTCCGACCGGACTAGCCGACGAGACCCAGTACTTC. Protein sequence: CASSPTGLADETQYF. The full variable domain, with the rest looked up from reference TRBV28 and TRBJ2-5, is DVKVTQSSRYLVKRTGEKVFLECVQDMDHENMFWYRQDPGLGLRLIYFSYDVKMKEKGDIPEGYSVSREKKERFSLILESASTNQTSMYLCASSPTGLADETQYFGPGTRLLVL.

This clone came up once. The chain carries TRBV6-5 and TRBJ1-1, with D perhaps matching TRBD1 (5 bases). V was pared by 6 bases and J by 4 bases, with 12 bases between. This CDR3 has 13 amino acids. CDR1 is MNHEY, CDR2 SVGAGI, per germline. CDR3 region: CASRTQVPTEAFF. The CDR3 coding sequence is TGTGCCAGCAGGACACAGGTTCCCACTGAAGCTTTCTTT.

The gene calls are TRBV2 and TRBJ1-5, with TRBD1 as a possible D gene (5 bases). CDR1 is SNHLY and CDR2 is FYNNEI in the germline V gene. V was pared by 6 bases and J by 1 base, with 13 bases between. CDR3 length: 15 residues. DNA for the CDR3: TGTGCCAGCAGAACAGGACCCGGGAGCAATCAGCCCCAGCATTTT. As protein: CASRTGPGSNQPQHF.

The chain employs TRBV11-3 and TRBJ1-1; D ambiguous. V lost 5 bases and J 4 bases, leaving 8 bases between the germline ends. Germline lookup yields CDR1 SGHNT and CDR2 YENEEA. The CDR3 loop spans 12 amino acids. This CDR3 is CASSVSGTEAFF. Written as DNA, the CDR3 is TGTGCCAGCAGCGTATCGGGCACTGAAGCTTTCTTT.

This clone was detected a few times. The chain combines TRBV30 with TRBJ2-1; 7 bases are shared with TRBD1. Trimming removed 8 bases from V and 4 bases from J; junction bases left unmatched: 2. The CDR3 loop spans 11 amino acids. Per germline, CDR1 GTSNPN and CDR2 SVGIG (reference sequence). CDR3 in amino acids: CAAQGYNEQFF. Written as DNA, the CDR3 is TGTGCCGCACAGGGGTACAATGAGCAGTTCTTC.

This clone was seen just once. This chain uses TRBV10-1 with TRBJ2-1; D call uncertain. The CDR3 is 15 residues long. Between the trimmed V and J ends, which lost 1 base and 4 bases, there was a span of 11 bases. Germline CDR1 and CDR2: WNHNN and SYGVQD (reference sequence). The DNA for the CDR3 is TGCGCCAGCAGTGAGTTGTTGGGCCCTTACAATGAGCAGTTCTTC. Translating gives CASSELLGPYNEQFF.

The table lists this clone with a few counts. This chain links TRBV4-2 with TRBJ2-5; 7 nucleotides match TRBD2. The J call could be wrong; TRBJ2-7 is a better fit for the DNA end. The CDR3 contains 18 residues. Germline V CDR1 and CDR2: LGHNA, YNFKEQ. The CDR3 region is CASSQQLAGEGRGYEQYF. CDR3 coding DNA: TGTGCCAGCAGCCAACAGTTGGCCGGGGAGGGCCGTGGGTACGAGCAGTACTTC.

The chain carries TRBV30 and TRBJ2-7; 12 bases are a match to TRBD2. The CDR3 has 13 residues. Germline CDR1 GTSNPN, CDR2 SVGIG (reference sequence). J gave up 3 bases and V 5 bases, and 2 bases lay outside the gene matches. CDR3 coding DNA: TGTGCCTGGGGACTAGCGGGACTCTACGAGCAGTACTTC. Its translation is CAWGLAGLYEQYF.

This sequence joins TRBV5-4 and TRBJ1-5; perhaps TRBD1 as D (5 bases). The V gene's germline CDR1 is SGHNT and CDR2 YYREEE (reference sequence). Trimming took 2 bases from V and 7 from J, leaving 10 bases between them. This CDR3 spans 13 amino acids. The CDR3 sequence is CASSLGVGQPQHF. The CDR3 nucleotides are TGTGCCAGCAGCTTAGGGGTGGGGCAGCCCCAGCATTTT. The variable domain in full, completed from reference TRBV5-4 and TRBJ1-5, reads ETGVTQSPTHLIKTRGQQVTLRCSSQSGHNTVSWYQQALGQGPQFIFQYYREEENGRGNFPPRFSGLQFPNYSSELNVNALELDDSALYLCASSLGVGQPQHFGDGTRLSIL.

Comment on this clone: In the same sample, other DNA sequences code for this CDR3. The V call is TRBV7-6, the J call TRBJ2-2; tentatively, D is TRBD1 (5 bases). Per the germline V gene, CDR1 is SGHVS and CDR2 is FNYEAQ. V lost 1 base and J lost 3, with 6 bases in between. CDR3 length: 14 residues. The CDR3 DNA is TGTGCCAGCAGCTTAGGACAGCACACCGGGGAGCTGTTTTTT. This gives the protein CASSLGQHTGELFF.

In its sample, this clone was seen once. The chain has TRBV5-4 and TRBJ2-2, with a tentative D call TRBD1 (5 bases). This CDR3 has 15 residues. Trimming shortened V by 2 bases and J by 0 bases, and 8 bases separated the two germline ends. Germline V CDR1 and CDR2: SGHNT, YYREEE (reference sequence). The CDR3 DNA follows: TGTGCCAGCAGCTTAAGGGGTTCGAACACCGGGGAGCTGTTTTTT. This encodes CASSLRGSNTGELFF.

V gene TRBV6-1 combines with J gene TRBJ2-5; TRBD2 matches 10 bases. This CDR3 spans 15 amino acids. Germline CDR1 and CDR2: MNHNS and SASEGT. V lost 6 bases to trimming and J lost 4 bases; unmatched junction nucleotides: 8. The CDR3 loop is CASRRTSGGGETQYF. Here the CDR3 DNA reads TGTGCCAGCAGAAGGACTAGCGGAGGCGGAGAGACCCAGTACTTC.

This clone was detected only a few times. The rearrangement uses TRBV14 and TRBJ2-2, with D perhaps matching TRBD2 (6 bases). CDR1 SGHDN and CDR2 FVKESK come from the germline V gene. The CDR3 has 17 amino acids. V was shortened by 1 base and J by 5 bases, with 17 bases between the two germline ends. As DNA, the CDR3 is TGTGCCAGCAGCCAAGTGAGTTGGAGGGGAGAAACCGGGGAGCTGTTTTTT. It codes for CASSQVSWRGETGELFF.

The rearrangement uses TRBV9 and TRBJ2-7; 7 bases line up with TRBD2. Germline lookup yields CDR1 SGDLS and CDR2 YYNGEE. V was pared by 4 bases and J by 3 bases, with 4 bases of the junction left unmatched. The CDR3 runs to 13 residues. The CDR3 DNA reads TGTGCCAGCAGCCCGGGGGGTGGCTACGAGCAGTACTTC. Translating gives CASSPGGGYEQYF.

The chain is built from TRBV27 and TRBJ2-3, with 10 positions matching TRBD1. Looked up from germline, CDR1 is MNHEY and CDR2 is SMNVEV (reference sequence). With 9 bases clipped from V and 4 bases from J, the junction kept 10 bases outside the gene matches. This CDR3 has 15 amino acids. The CDR3, as DNA: TGTGCCAGTACTCCGGGACAGGGGAGATCAGATACGCAGTATTTT. Its translation is CASTPGQGRSDTQYF.

The CDR3 DNA sequence: TGTGCCAGCAGCGCCTGGACAGGGGAAGGAAATGAGCAGTTCTTC. Its translation: CASSAWTGEGNEQFF. V and J are TRBV21-1 and TRBJ2-1; TRBD1, the table's D call, lacks a check against the DNA. TRBV21-1 is a documented pseudogene. The length of the CDR3 is 15 residues.

This chain links TRBV7-8 with TRBJ2-1, with 7 nucleotides matching TRBD2. Germline assignment: CDR1 SGHVS and CDR2 FQNEAQ. The ends lost 3 bases at V and 8 bases at J; junction bases unmatched: 13. The CDR3 spans 16 residues. This chain's CDR3 is CASSLGERGLSHEQFF. The CDR3 nucleotides read TGTGCCAGCAGCTTGGGGGAGCGGGGTCTCTCACATGAGCAGTTCTTC.

The chain employs TRBV10-1 and TRBJ1-1, with TRBD1 as a possible D gene (6 bases). From germline, CDR1 is WNHNN and CDR2 SYGVQD (reference sequence). The CDR3 loop spans 13 amino acids. Trimming cost V 3 bases and J 6 bases, with 11 bases left between them. CDR3 protein: CASSDTGIPEAFF. The CDR3 DNA follows: TGCGCCAGCAGTGATACAGGGATCCCTGAAGCTTTCTTT.

This sequence joins TRBV4-2 and TRBJ1-4; 8 nucleotides line up with TRBD1. V gave up 2 bases and J gave up 5 bases; unmatched junction bases: 10. The CDR3 contains 17 residues. CDR1 is LGHNA and CDR2 is YNFKEQ in the germline V gene. The CDR3 sequence: CASSQRSDREENEKLFF. Here the CDR3 DNA reads TGTGCCAGCAGCCAACGCTCGGACAGGGAAGAGAATGAAAAACTGTTTTTT.

This chain joins TRBV7-8 and TRBJ2-5; 10 nucleotides line up with TRBD2. J was trimmed by 5 bases and V by 8 bases; bases with no gene match: 11. CDR1 is SGHVS and CDR2 is FQNEAQ in the germline V gene. The CDR3 covers 15 residues. CDR3 coding DNA: TGTGCCAGCTGGGGGGAGGCTAGCGGGAGTGAGACCCAGTACTTC. Protein product: CASWGEASGSETQYF.

This sequence joins TRBV11-3 and TRBJ2-7; the D gene is possibly TRBD2 (6 bases). Per germline, CDR1 SGHNT and CDR2 YENEEA. Trimming pared 5 bases from V and 3 bases from J, leaving 11 bases between. The CDR3 is made up of 13 amino acids. CDR3 in amino acids: CASSPSGFYEQYF. CDR3 DNA: TGTGCCAGCAGCCCGAGCGGGTTCTACGAGCAGTACTTC.

V and J are TRBV6-5 and TRBJ1-5; D is unclear. Per the germline V gene, CDR1 is MNHEY and CDR2 is SVGAGI. The CDR3 loop spans 13 amino acids. The germline V and J ends were trimmed by 4 bases and 6 bases, with 10 bases remaining between them. The CDR3 reads CASSWRGSQPQHF. CDR3 in DNA: TGTGCCAGCAGTTGGCGAGGTAGTCAGCCCCAGCATTTT.

This chain connects TRBV2 to TRBJ2-7; 9 nucleotides line up with TRBD2. The junction had 3 bases not matched to a gene; V was cut back by 1 base and J by 2 bases. The CDR3 loop spans 15 amino acids. From germline, CDR1 is SNHLY and CDR2 FYNNEI. The CDR3 DNA is TGTGCCAGCAGTGAAGGTCTAGCGGGAACCTACGAGCAGTACTTC. It yields the protein CASSEGLAGTYEQYF.

The rearrangement uses TRBV5-6 and TRBJ2-1, with 12 bases lining up with TRBD1. This CDR3 contains 15 residues. Trimming cost V 4 bases and J 8 bases; bases outside gene matches: 7. Germline values: CDR1 SGHDT, CDR2 YYEEEE. The CDR3 sequence is CASSTWDRGLDEQFF. CDR3 nucleotides: TGTGCCAGCAGCACCTGGGACAGGGGGCTTGATGAGCAGTTCTTC.